This TCR beta chain was identified in a study of T cell responses to AZD1222 COVID-19 vaccine. Overall study findings and caveats: Spike as a whole was targeted by vaccine-associated CD4 TCRs, dominant at 160-218 and 743-854. Donors were chiefly white British, with a greater number of females, and clonal diversity was perhaps underestimated.

Germline CDR1 is LNHDA and CDR2 is SQIVND (reference sequence). The CDR3 spans 15 residues. Trimming cost V 9 bases and J 0 bases; bases outside gene matches: 7. Generated by immunoSEQ multiplex PCR, the TCRdb table keeps only in-frame clones and is missing some. The sample shows fewer than 150,000 clones, about 93% of them seen only once. As for this clone: What it recognizes is unknown.

The sample in question was peripheral blood, obtained on day 0 of AZD1222 vaccination. The chain couples TRBV19 to TRBJ1-5; 8 bases map to TRBD1. This sequence was found in an adult in good health. This chain's CDR3 is CASGTGGNSNQPQHF. CDR3 DNA sequence: TGTGCCAGCGGGACAGGAGGCAATAGCAATCAGCCCCAGCATTTT.